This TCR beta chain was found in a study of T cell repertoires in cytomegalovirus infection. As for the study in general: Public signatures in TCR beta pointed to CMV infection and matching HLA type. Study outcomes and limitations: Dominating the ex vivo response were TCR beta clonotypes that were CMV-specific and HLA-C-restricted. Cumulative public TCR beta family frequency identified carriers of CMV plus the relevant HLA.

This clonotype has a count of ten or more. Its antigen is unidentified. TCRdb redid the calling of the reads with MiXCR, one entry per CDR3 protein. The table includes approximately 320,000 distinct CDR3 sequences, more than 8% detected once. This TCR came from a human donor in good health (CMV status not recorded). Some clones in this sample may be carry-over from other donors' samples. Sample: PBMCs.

CDR3: CASRPPGPYEQYF. The CDR3 bases are TGTGCCAGCAGACCGCCCGGGCCCTACGAGCAGTACTTC. This sequence joins TRBV27 and TRBJ2-7; D is unresolved. From germline, CDR1 is MNHEY and CDR2 SMNVEV (reference sequence). V gave up 6 bases and J gave up 2 bases, with 11 bases separating them. CDR3 size: 13 residues.